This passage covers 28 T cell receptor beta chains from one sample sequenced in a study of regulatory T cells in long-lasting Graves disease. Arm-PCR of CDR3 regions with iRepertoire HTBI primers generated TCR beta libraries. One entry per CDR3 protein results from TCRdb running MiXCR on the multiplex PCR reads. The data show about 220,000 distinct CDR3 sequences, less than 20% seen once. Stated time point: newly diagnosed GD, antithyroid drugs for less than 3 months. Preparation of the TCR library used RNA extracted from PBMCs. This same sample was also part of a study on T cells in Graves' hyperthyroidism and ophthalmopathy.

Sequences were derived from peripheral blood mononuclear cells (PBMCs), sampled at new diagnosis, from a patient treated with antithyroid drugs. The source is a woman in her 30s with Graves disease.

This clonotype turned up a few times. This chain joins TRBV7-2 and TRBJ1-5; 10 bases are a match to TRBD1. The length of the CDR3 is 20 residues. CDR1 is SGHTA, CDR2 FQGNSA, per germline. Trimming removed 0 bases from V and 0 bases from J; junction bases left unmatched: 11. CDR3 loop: CASSLALGTGALYSNQPQHF. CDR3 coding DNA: TGTGCCAGCAGCTTAGCGCTCGGGACAGGGGCTCTTTATAGCAATCAGCCCCAGCATTTT.

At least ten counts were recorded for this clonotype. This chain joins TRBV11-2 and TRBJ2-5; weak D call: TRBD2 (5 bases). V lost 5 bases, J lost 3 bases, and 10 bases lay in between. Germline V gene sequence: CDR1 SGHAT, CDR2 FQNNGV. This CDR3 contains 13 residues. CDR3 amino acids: CASSDYAEETQYF. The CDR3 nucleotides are TGTGCCAGCAGCGACTACGCGGAAGAGACCCAGTACTTC.

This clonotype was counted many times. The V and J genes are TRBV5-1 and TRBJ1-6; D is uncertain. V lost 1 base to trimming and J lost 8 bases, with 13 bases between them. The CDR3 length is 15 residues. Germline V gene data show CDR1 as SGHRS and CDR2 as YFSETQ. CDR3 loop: CASSLTPMVDSPLHF. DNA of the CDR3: TGCGCCAGCAGCTTGACCCCCATGGTTGATTCACCCCTCCACTTT.

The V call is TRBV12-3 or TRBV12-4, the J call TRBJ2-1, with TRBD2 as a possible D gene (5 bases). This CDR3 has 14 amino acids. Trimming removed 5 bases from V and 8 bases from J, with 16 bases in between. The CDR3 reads CASSTRLARYEQFF. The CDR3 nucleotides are TGTGCCAGCAGTACTAGACTGGCTCGCTATGAGCAGTTCTTC.

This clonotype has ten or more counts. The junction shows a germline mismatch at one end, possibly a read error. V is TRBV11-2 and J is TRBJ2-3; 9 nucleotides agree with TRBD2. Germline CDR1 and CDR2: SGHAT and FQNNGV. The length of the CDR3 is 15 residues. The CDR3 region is CASSLEREGTDTQYF. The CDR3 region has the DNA TGCGCCAGCAGCCTAGAGCGGGAGGGCACAGATACGCAGTATTTT. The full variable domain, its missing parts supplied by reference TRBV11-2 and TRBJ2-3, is EAGVAQSPRYKIIEKRQSVAFWCNPISGHATLYWYQQILGQGPKLLIQFQNNGVVDDSQLPKDRFSAERLKGVDSTLKIQPAKLEDSAVYLCASSLEREGTDTQYFGPGTRLTVL.

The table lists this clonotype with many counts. CDR3 nucleotides: TGTGCCAGCAGTTTAAGGGCCTGGGAGGAGGGGAACACCGGGGAGCTGTTTTTT. Protein: CASSLRAWEEGNTGELFF. The genes are TRBV27 and TRBJ2-2; perhaps TRBD2 as D (6 bases). This CDR3 spans 18 amino acids. V lost 2 bases and J 1 base, leaving 17 bases between the germline ends. Germline lookup yields CDR1 MNHEY and CDR2 SMNVEV (reference sequence).

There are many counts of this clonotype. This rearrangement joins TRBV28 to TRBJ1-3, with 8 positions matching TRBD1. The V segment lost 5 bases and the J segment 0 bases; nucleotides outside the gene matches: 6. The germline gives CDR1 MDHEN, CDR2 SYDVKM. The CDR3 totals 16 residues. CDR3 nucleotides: TGTGCCAGCAGTACCCAGGGGGCTAACTCTGGAAACACCATATATTTT. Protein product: CASSTQGANSGNTIYF.

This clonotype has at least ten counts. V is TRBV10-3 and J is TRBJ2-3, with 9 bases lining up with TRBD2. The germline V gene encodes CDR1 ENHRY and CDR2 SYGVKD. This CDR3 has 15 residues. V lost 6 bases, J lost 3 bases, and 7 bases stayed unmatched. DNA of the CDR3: TGTGCCATCAGCCTAGCGGGGTCCCCAACAGATACGCAGTATTTT. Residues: CAISLAGSPTDTQYF.

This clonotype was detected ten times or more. The CDR3 reads CASWGDSRNSPLHF. The CDR3, as DNA: TGTGCCAGCTGGGGGGATTCGCGGAATTCACCCCTCCACTTT. V usage is TRBV28 and J usage is TRBJ1-6; D possibly corresponds to TRBD1 (5 bases). The CDR3 sequence is 14 residues long. The V gene lost 8 bases and the J gene lost 7 bases, with 15 bases spanning the gap. The germline V gene has CDR1 MDHEN and CDR2 SYDVKM.

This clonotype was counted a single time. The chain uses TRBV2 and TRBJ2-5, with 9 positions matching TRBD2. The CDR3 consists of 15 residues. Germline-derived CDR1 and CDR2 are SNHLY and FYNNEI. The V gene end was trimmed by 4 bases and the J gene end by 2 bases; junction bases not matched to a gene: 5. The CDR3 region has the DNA TGTGCCAGCAGTGTCCCGACTAGCGGTCAAGAGACCCAGTACTTC. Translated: CASSVPTSGQETQYF. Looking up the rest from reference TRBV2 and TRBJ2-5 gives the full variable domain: EPEVTQTPSHQVTQMGQEVILRCVPISNHLYFYWYRQILGQKVEFLVSFYNNEISEKSEIFDDQFSVERPDGSNFTLKIRSTKLEDSAMYFCASSVPTSGQETQYFGPGTRLLVL.

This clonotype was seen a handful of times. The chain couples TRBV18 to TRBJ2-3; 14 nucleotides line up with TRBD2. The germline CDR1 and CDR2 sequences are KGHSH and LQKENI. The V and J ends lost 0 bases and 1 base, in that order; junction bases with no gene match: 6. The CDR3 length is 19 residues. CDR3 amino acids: CASSPPGLAGATRTDTQYF. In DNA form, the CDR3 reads TGTGCCAGCTCACCACCGGGACTAGCGGGAGCCACCCGCACAGATACGCAGTATTTT.

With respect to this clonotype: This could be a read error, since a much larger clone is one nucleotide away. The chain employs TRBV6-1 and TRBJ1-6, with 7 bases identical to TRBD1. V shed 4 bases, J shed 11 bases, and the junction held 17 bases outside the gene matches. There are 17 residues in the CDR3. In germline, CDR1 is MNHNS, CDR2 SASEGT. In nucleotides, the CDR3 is TGTGCCAGCAGTGGGTGGTTGGAGGGGGCTTTAAATCCACCCCTCCACTTT. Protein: CASSGWLEGALNPPLHF.

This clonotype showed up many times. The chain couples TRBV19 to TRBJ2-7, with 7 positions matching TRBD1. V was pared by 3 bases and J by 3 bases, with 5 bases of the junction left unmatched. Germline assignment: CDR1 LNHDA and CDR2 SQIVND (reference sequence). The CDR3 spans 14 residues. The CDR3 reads CASSMGQWDYEQYF. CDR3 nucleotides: TGTGCCAGTAGTATGGGACAGTGGGACTACGAGCAGTACTTC. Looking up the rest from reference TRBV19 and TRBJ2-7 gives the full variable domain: DGGITQSPKYLFRKEGQNVTLSCEQNLNHDAMYWYRQDPGQGLRLIYYSQIVNDFQKGDIAEGYSVSREKKESFPLTVTSAQKNPTAFYLCASSMGQWDYEQYFGPGTRLTVT.

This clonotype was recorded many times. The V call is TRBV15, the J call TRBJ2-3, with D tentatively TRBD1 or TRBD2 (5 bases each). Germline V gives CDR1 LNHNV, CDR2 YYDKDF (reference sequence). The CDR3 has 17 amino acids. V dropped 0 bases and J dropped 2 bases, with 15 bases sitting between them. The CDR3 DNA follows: TGTGCCACCAGCAGAGACGGGGCACCTACGCACACAGATACGCAGTATTTT. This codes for CATSRDGAPTHTDTQYF.

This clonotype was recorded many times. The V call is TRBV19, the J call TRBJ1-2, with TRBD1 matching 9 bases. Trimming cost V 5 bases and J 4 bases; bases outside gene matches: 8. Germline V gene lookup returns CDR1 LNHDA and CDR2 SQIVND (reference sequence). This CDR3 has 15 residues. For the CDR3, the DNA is TGTGCCAGTAGTCTCCAGGGACAGGGCGGCTATGGCTACACCTTC. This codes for CASSLQGQGGYGYTF.

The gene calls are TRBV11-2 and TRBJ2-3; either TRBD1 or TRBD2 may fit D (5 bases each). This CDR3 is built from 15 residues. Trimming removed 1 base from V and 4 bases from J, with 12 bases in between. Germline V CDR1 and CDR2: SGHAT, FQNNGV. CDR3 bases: TGTGCCAGCAGCTTAGGGCGGAGAGGGGCAGATACGCAGTATTTT. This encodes CASSLGRRGADTQYF.

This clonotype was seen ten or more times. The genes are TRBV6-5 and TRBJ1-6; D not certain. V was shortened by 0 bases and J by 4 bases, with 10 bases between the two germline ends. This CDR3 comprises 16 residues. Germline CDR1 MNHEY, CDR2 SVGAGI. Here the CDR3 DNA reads TGTGCCAGCAGTTACTCGAGGCGGCTTTATAATTCACCCCTCCACTTT. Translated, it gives CASSYSRRLYNSPLHF.

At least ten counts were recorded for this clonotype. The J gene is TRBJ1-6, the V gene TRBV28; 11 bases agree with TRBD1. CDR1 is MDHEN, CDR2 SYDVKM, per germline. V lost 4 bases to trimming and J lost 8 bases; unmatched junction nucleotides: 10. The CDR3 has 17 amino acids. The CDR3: CASSWTGGVLIDSPLHF. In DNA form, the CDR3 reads TGTGCCAGCAGTTGGACAGGGGGCGTTTTGATTGATTCACCCCTCCACTTT. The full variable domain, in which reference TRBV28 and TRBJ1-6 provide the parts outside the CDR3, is DVKVTQSSRYLVKRTGEKVFLECVQDMDHENMFWYRQDPGLGLRLIYFSYDVKMKEKGDIPEGYSVSREKKERFSLILESASTNQTSMYLCASSWTGGVLIDSPLHFGNGTRLTVT.

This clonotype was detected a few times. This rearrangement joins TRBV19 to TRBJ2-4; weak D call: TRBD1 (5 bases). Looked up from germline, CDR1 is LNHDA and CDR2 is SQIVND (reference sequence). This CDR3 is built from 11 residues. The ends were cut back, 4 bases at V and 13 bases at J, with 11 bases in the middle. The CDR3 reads CASSSPNRQYF. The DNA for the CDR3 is TGTGCCAGTAGTAGCCCGAACAGGCAGTACTTC.

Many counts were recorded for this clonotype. The CDR3 sequence: CASSDAPGLARGTQYF. CDR3 DNA: TGTGCCAGTAGTGACGCTCCGGGACTTGCAAGGGGGACCCAGTACTTC. The V and J genes are TRBV19 and TRBJ2-5; D might be TRBD2 (6 bases). This CDR3 has 16 residues. Between the trimmed V and J ends, which lost 5 bases and 7 bases, there was a span of 23 bases. Germline V gives CDR1 LNHDA, CDR2 SQIVND (reference sequence).

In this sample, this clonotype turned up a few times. The DNA of the CDR3 is TGTGCCAGCAGCGTACGACCTGGAGGATCTCACACTGAAGCTTTCTTT. Translated: CASSVRPGGSHTEAFF. The chain links TRBV9 to TRBJ1-1; no firm D call. There are 16 residues in the CDR3. Germline lookup yields CDR1 SGDLS and CDR2 YYNGEE. Trimming removed 1 base from V and 3 bases from J, with 16 bases in between.

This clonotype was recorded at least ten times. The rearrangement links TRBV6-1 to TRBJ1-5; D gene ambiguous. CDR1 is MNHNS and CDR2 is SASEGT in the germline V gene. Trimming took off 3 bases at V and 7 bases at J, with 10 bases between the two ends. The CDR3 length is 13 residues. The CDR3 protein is CASSETTGQPQHF. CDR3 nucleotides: TGTGCCAGCAGTGAGACGACGGGGCAGCCCCAGCATTTT.

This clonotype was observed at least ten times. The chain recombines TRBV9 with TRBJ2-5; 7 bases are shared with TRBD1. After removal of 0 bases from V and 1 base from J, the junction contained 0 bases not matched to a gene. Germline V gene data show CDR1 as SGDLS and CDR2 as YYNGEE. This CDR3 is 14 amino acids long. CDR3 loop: CASSVGTGQETQYF. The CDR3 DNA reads TGTGCCAGCAGCGTAGGGACAGGCCAAGAGACCCAGTACTTC.

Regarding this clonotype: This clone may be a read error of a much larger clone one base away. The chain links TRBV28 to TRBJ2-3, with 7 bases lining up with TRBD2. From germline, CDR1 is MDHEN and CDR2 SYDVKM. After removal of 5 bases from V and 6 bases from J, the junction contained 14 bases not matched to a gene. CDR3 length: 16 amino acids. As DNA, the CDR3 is TGTGCCAGCAGTACGGGGAGGGAGGGCCTCGAGGATACGCAGTATTTT. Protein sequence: CASSTGREGLEDTQYF.

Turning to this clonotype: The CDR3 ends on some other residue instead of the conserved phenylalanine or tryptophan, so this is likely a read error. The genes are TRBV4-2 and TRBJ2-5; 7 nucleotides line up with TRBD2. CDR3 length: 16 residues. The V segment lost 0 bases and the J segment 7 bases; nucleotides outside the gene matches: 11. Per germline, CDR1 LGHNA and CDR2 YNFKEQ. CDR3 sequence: CASSQDRRGLDRTQYI. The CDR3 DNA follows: TGTGCCAGCAGCCAAGATAGGCGAGGACTAGATAGGACCCAGTACATC.

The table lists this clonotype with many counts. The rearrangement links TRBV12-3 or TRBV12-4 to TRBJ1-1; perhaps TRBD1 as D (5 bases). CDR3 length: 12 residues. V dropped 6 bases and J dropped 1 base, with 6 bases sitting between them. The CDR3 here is CASRRGNTEAFF. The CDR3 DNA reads TGTGCCAGCAGAAGGGGGAACACTGAAGCTTTCTTT.

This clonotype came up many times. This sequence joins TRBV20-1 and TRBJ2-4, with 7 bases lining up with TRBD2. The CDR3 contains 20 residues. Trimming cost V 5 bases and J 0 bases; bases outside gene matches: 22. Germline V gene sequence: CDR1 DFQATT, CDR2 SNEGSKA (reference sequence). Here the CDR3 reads CSASRKVDTGRTLAKNIQYF. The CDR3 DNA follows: TGCAGTGCTTCCCGTAAAGTAGACACCGGGAGGACGCTAGCCAAAAACATTCAGTACTTC.

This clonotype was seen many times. The CDR3 spells CSVDPDRGSGYTF. Written as DNA, the CDR3 is TGCAGCGTGGACCCAGACAGGGGGTCTGGCTACACCTTC. The genes are TRBV29-1 and TRBJ1-2; 9 nucleotides line up with TRBD1. The CDR3 is 13 amino acids. V shed 6 bases, J shed 7 bases, and the junction held 9 bases outside the gene matches. Per the germline V gene, CDR1 is SQVTM and CDR2 is ANQGSEA.